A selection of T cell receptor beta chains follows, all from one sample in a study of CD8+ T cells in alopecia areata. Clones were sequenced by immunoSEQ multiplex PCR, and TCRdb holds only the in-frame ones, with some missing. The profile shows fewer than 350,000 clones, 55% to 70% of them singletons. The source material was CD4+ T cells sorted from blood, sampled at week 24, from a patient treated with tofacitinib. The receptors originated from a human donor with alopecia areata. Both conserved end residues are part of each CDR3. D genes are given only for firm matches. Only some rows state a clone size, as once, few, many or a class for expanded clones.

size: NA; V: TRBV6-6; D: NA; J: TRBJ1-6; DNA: TGTGCCAGCAGTATACCTTGGCCCATTAATTCACCCCTCCACTTT; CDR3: CASSIPWPINSPLHF
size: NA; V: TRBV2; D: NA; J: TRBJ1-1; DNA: TGTGCCAGCAGTGAACAAGCCACTGAAGCTTTCTTT; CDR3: CASSEQATEAFF
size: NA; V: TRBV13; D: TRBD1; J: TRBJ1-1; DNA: TGTGCCAGCAGCTCACAGGGGGAGGCTGAAGCTTTCTTT; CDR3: CASSSQGEAEAFF
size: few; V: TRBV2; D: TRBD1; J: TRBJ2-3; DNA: TGTGCCAGCAGACGGGACAGGGGTGGAGATACGCAGTATTTT; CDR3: CASRRDRGGDTQYF
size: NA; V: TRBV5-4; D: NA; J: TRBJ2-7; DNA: TGTGCCAGCAGCTTGGCGGGAGACGAGCAGTACTTC; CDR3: CASSLAGDEQYF
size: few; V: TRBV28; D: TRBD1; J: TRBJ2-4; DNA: TGTGCCAGCAGTCCACCCACAGGGGATAAAAACATTCAGTACTTC; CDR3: CASSPPTGDKNIQYF
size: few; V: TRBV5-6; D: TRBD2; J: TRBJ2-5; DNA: TGTGCCAGCTTAGGACTAGCGGGTGCGGAGACCCAGTACTTC; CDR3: CASLGLAGAETQYF
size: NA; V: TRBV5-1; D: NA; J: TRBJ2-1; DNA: TGCGCCAGCAGCCTACCTCTCGGTCGGGTCGAGCAGTTCTTC; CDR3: CASSLPLGRVEQFF
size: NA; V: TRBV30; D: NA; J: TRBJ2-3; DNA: TGTGCCTGGAGTCCGCCGGGGGCGCGGGCAGATACGCAGTATTTT; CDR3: CAWSPPGARADTQYF
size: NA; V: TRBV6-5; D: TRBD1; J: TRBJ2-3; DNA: TGTGCCAGCAGTTACAGGGGGCGCGGCACAGATACGCAGTATTTT; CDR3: CASSYRGRGTDTQYF
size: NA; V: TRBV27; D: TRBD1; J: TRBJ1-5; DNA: TGTGCCAGCAGTTTAGGAGGGGGCGTCAATCAGCCCCAGCATTTT; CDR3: CASSLGGGVNQPQHF
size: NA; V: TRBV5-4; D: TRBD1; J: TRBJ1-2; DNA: TGTGCCAGCAGCCCCGGGACAGGGGACTATGGCTACACCTTC; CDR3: CASSPGTGDYGYTF
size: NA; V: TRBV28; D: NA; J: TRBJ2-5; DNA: TGTGCCAGCAGTCCATGGTCCAACCAAGAGACCCAGTACTTC; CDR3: CASSPWSNQETQYF
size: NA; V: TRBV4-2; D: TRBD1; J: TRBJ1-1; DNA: TGTGCCAGCAGCTTGTTCGGGGACAGCGGAACTTGGGCTTTCTTT; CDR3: CASSLFGDSGTWAFF
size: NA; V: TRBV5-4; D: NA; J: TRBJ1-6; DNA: TGTGCCAGCAGCCACGATGGGAATTCACCCCTCCACTTT; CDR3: CASSHDGNSPLHF
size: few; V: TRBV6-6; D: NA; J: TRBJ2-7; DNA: TGTGCCAGCAATGGGGTAGGGGACGAGCAGTACTTC; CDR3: CASNGVGDEQYF
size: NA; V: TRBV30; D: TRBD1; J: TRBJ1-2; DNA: TGTGCCTGGAGTGTAGACAGGGACCTTGGCTACACCTTC; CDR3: CAWSVDRDLGYTF
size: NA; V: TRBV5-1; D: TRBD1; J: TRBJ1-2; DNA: TGCGCCAGCAGCGTAGGGACAGGGGGCTCGAACTATGGCTACACCTTC; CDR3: CASSVGTGGSNYGYTF
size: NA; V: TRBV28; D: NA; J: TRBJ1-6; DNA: TGTGCCAGCAGTTTAATGAGATCCTATAATTCACCCCTCCACTTT; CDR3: CASSLMRSYNSPLHF
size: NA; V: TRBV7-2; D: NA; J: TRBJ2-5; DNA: TGTGCCAGCAGCTTAAGCCCCAGGACGGAGACCCAGTACTTC; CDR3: CASSLSPRTETQYF
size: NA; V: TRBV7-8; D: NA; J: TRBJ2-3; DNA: TGTGCCAGCAGCTTAGAAGAGGTCGATACGCAGTATTTT; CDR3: CASSLEEVDTQYF
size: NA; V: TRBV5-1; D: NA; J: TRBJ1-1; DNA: TGCGCCAGCAGCTTGGGGGTGGGTGCCCCGAACACTGAAGCTTTCTTT; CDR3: CASSLGVGAPNTEAFF
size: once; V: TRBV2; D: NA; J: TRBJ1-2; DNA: TGTGCCAGCAGGGAACGGACGGGGAATGGCTACACCTTC; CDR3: CASRERTGNGYTF
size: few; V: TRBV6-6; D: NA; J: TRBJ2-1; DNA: TGTGCCAGCAGTTACGATCCAGCCTACAATGAGCAGTTCTTC; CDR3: CASSYDPAYNEQFF
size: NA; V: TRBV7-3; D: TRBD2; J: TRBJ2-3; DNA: TGTGCCAGCAGCTTAGGAAGCGGGGGGACCACAGATACGCAGTATTTT; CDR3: CASSLGSGGTTDTQYF
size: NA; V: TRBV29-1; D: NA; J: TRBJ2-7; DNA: TGCAGCGTCTCGCCGCAGGGCTACGAGCAGTACTTC; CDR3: CSVSPQGYEQYF
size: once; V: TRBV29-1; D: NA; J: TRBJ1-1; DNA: TGCAGCGCGCGTGGGGGCGATCGAGTGGGGAACACTGAAGCTTTCTTT; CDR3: CSARGGDRVGNTEAFF
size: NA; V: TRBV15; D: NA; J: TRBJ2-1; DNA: TGTGCCACCAGCATGTACAATGAGCAGTTCTTC; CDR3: CATSMYNEQFF
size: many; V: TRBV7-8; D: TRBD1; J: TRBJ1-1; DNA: TGTGCCAGCTCCGAGACCGCGCCCGTTTGGACAGGTGCCTTGAACACTGAAGCTTTCTTT; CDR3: CASSETAPVWTGALNTEAFF
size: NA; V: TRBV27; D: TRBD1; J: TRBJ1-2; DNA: TGTGCCAGCAGTTGGACAGGGGAGGCCTATGGCTACACCTTC; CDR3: CASSWTGEAYGYTF
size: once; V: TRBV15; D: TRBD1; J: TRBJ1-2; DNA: TGTGCCACCAGCGGGGACCCGGGACAGGGGTGGTATGGCTACACCTTC; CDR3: CATSGDPGQGWYGYTF
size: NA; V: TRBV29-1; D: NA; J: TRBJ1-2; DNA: TGCAGCGTGGCACAGCGGAGGGGGTCTAACTATGGCTACACCTTC; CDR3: CSVAQRRGSNYGYTF
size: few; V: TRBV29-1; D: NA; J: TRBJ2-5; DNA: TGCAGCGCCGCAGGGCCCTCAGGGATCGAGACCCAGTACTTC; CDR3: CSAAGPSGIETQYF
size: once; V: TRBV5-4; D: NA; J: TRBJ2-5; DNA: TGTGCCAGCGGGGCCTTCCGAGAGACCCAGTACTTC; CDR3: CASGAFRETQYF
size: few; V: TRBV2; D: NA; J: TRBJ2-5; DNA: TGTGCCAGCAGGGTACGGGGGCTAACGGAGACCCAGTACTTC; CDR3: CASRVRGLTETQYF
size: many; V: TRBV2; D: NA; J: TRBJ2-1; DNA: TGTGCCAGCAAAGGGCATGAGCAGTTCTTC; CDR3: CASKGHEQFF
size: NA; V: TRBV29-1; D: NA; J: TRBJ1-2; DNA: TGCAGCGTTGGAGTGGGGTCCTCTAACTATGGCTACACCTTC; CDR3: CSVGVGSSNYGYTF
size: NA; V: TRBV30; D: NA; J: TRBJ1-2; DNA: TGTGCCTGGAGTGGGAGAGGCGACTATGGCTACACCTTC; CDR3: CAWSGRGDYGYTF
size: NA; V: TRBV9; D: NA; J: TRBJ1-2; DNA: TGTGCCAGCAGCGTAGGCGTCAGCCTGAACTATGGCTACACCTTC; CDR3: CASSVGVSLNYGYTF
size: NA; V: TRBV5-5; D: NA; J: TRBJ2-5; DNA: TGTGCCAGCAGCTTGGAGTCGGGACGAGAGACCCAGTACTTC; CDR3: CASSLESGRETQYF
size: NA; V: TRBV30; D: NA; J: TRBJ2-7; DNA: TGTGCCTGGAGTGATCGGTACGAGCAGTACTTC; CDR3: CAWSDRYEQYF
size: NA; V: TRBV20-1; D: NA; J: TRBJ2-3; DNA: TGCAGTGCCGTAGAAGATACGCAGTATTTT; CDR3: CSAVEDTQYF
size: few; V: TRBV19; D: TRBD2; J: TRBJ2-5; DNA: TGTGCCAGTAGTAGAGGACTAGCGGGGACGGAGACCCAGTACTTC; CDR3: CASSRGLAGTETQYF
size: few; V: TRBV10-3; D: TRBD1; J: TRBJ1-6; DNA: TGTGCCATCAGTGAGACTTTATCCGGGACAGGGGCTTCACCCCTCCACTTT; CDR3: CAISETLSGTGASPLHF
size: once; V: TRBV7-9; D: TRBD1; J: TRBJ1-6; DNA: TGTGCCAGCAGCCGGGACAGGGGGGATTCACCCCTCCACTTT; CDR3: CASSRDRGDSPLHF
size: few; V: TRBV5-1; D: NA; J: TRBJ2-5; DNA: TGCGCCAGCAGCTTGAACTTGATGTCGGAGACCCAGTACTTC; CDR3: CASSLNLMSETQYF
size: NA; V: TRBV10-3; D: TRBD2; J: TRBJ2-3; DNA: TGTGCCATCCGGGCGAGCGGGGGGCCCACAGATACGCAGTATTTT; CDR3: CAIRASGGPTDTQYF
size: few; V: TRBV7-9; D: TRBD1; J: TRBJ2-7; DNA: TGTGCCAGCAGCACAGGGGGCGAGCAGTACTTC; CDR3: CASSTGGEQYF
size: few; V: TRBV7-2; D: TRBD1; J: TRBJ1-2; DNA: TGTGCCAGCAGTCCACAAGGGGGCGCCGGTGGCTACACCTTC; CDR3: CASSPQGGAGGYTF
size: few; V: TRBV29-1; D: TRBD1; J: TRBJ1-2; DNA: TGCAGCGCCCGAAACAGGGGGTGGGCGGACGACACCTTC; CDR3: CSARNRGWADDTF
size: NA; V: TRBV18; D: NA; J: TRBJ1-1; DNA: TGTGCCAGCTCGAGGCAGGGTAATACTGAAGCTTTCTTT; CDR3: CASSRQGNTEAFF
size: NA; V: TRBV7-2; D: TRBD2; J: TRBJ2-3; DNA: TGTGCCAGCAGCTTTAGAGGGACGACTAGCGGGAGAAGCACAGATACGCAGTATTTT; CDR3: CASSFRGTTSGRSTDTQYF
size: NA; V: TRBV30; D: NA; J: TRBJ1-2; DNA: TGTGCCTGGAGGCCTCAGGGGATCAGTCAAGGCTACACCTTC; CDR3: CAWRPQGISQGYTF
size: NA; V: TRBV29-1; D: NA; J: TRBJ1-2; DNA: TGCAGCGTCTACCGGGACGGACCTACAGACTTC; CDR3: CSVYRDGPTDF
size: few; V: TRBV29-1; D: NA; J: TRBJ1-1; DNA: TGCAGCGTTGCTCTGCAGACCATGAACACTGAAGCTTTCTTT; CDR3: CSVALQTMNTEAFF